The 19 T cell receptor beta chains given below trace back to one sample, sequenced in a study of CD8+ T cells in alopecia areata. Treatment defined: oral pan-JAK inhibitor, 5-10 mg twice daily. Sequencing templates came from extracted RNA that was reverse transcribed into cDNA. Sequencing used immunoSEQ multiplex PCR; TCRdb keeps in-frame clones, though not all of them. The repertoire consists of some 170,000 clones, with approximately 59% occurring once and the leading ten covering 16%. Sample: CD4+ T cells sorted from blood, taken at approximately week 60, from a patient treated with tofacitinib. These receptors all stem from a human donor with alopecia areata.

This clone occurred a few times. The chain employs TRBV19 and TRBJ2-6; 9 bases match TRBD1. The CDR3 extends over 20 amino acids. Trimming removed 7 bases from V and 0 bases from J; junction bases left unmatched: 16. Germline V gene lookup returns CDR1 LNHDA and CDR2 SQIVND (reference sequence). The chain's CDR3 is CASIRSSGTGSSSGANVLTF. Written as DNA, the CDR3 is TGTGCCAGTATACGAAGCTCCGGGACAGGGTCGTCCTCTGGGGCCAACGTCCTGACTTTC.

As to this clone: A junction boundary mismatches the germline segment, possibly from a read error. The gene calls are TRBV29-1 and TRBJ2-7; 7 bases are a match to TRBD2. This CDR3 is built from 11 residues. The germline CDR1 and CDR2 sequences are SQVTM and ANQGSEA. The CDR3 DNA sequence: TGCAGCGTTGCGACTAGCTACAAGCAGTACTTC. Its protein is CSVATSYKQYF.

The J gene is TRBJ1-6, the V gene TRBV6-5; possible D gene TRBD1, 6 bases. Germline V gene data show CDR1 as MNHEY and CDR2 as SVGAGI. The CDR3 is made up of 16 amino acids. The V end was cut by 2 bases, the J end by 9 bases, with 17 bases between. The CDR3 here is CASSYDGGVGFSPLHF. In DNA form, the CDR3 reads TGTGCCAGCAGTTACGATGGGGGCGTAGGTTTTTCACCCCTCCACTTT.

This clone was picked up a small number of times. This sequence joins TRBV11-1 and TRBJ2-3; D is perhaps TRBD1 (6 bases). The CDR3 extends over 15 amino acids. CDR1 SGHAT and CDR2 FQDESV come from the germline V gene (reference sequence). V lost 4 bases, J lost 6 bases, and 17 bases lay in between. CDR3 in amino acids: CASSSPSTGMDTQYF. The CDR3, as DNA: TGTGCCAGCAGCTCCCCATCAACAGGGATGGATACGCAGTATTTT.

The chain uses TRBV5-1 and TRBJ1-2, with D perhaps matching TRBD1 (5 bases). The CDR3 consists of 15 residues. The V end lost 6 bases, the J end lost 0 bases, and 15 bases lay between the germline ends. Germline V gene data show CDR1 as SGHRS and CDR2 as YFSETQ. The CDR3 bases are TGCGCCAGCACCCCCGGGGGGAGGACTAACTATGGCTACACCTTC. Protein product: CASTPGGRTNYGYTF.

The CDR3 reads CASSFAGGYNEQFF. The CDR3 DNA reads TGTGCCAGCAGCTTTGCGGGGGGGTACAATGAGCAGTTCTTC. This chain uses TRBV5-4 with TRBJ2-1; 9 positions agree with TRBD2. In germline, CDR1 is SGHNT, CDR2 YYREEE (reference sequence). The ends lost 2 bases at V and 4 bases at J; junction bases unmatched: 1. The CDR3 runs 14 residues.

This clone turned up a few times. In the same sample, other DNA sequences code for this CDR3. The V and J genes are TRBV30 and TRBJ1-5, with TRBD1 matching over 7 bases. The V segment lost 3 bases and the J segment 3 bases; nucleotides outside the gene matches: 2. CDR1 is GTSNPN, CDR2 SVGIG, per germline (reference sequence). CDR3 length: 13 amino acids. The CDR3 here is CAWSRGSNQPQHF. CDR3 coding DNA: TGTGCCTGGAGCAGGGGGTCCAATCAGCCCCAGCATTTT. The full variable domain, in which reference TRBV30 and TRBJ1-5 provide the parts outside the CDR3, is SQTIHQWPATLVQPVGSPLSLECTVEGTSNPNLYWYRQAAGRGLQLLFYSVGIGQISSEVPQNLSASRPQDRQFILSSKKLLLSDSGFYLCAWSRGSNQPQHFGDGTRLSIL.

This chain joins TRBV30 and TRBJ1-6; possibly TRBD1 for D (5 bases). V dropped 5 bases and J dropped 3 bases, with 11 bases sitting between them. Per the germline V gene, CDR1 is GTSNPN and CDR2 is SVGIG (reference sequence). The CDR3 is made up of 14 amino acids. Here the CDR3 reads CAWLGPDYNSPLHF. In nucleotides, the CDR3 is TGTGCCTGGCTGGGACCGGACTATAATTCACCCCTCCACTTT.

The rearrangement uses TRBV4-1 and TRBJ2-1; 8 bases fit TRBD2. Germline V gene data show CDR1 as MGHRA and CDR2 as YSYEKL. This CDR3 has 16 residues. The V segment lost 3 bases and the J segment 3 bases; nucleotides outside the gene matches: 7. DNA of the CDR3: TGCGCCAGCAGCCACAGAACGGGACTAGGCTACAATGAGCAGTTCTTC. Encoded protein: CASSHRTGLGYNEQFF.

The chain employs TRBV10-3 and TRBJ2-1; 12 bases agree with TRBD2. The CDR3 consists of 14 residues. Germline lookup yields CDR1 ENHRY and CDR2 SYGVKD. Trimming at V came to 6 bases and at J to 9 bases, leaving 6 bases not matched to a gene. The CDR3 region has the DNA TGTGCCATCAGCCGACTAGCGGGGGTGGGTGAGCAGTTCTTC. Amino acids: CAISRLAGVGEQFF.

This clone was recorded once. This CDR3 is CASSSGSEQYF. The CDR3 DNA sequence: TGTGCCAGCAGTTCAGGGAGTGAGCAGTACTTC. This chain joins TRBV2 and TRBJ2-7, with D perhaps given as TRBD1 or TRBD2 (5 bases each). Per the germline V gene, CDR1 is SNHLY and CDR2 is FYNNEI. The CDR3 loop spans 11 amino acids. Trimming shortened V by 5 bases and J by 7 bases, and 9 bases separated the two germline ends.

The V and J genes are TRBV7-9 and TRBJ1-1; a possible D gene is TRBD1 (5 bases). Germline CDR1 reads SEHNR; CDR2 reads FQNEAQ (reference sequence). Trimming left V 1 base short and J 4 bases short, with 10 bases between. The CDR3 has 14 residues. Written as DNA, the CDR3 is TGTGCCAGCAGCTTAGAATCAGGGTCCACTGAAGCTTTCTTT. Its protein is CASSLESGSTEAFF.

CDR3 sequence: CASSLSQGASTGELFF. Here the CDR3 DNA reads TGTGCCAGCAGTTTATCTCAGGGGGCGAGCACCGGGGAGCTGTTTTTT. The chain employs TRBV27 and TRBJ2-2, with TRBD1 matching 8 bases. The germline gives CDR1 MNHEY, CDR2 SMNVEV (reference sequence). This CDR3 spans 16 amino acids. J lost 4 bases, V lost 0 bases, and 4 bases had no gene match.

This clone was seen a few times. CDR3 sequence: CASSLVDRGHQETQYF. CDR3 in DNA: TGTGCCAGCAGCTTAGTTGACAGGGGACATCAAGAGACCCAGTACTTC. The rearrangement uses TRBV7-2 and TRBJ2-5, with 8 bases identical to TRBD1. V lost 1 base to trimming and J lost 2 bases; unmatched junction nucleotides: 6. The germline V gene has CDR1 SGHTA and CDR2 FQGNSA. There are 16 residues in the CDR3.

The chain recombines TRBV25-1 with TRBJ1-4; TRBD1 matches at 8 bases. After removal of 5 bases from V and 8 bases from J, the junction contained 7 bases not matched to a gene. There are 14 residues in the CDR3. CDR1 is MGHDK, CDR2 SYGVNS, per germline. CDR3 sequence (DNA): TGTGCCAGCAGTCTTGGACAGGGTGGAGAAAAACTGTTTTTT. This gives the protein CASSLGQGGEKLFF.

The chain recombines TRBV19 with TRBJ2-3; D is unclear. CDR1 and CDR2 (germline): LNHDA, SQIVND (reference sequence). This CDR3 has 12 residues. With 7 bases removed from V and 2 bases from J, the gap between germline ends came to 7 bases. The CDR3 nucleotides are TGTGCCAGTAACGGGCCCACAGATACGCAGTATTTT. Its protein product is CASNGPTDTQYF.

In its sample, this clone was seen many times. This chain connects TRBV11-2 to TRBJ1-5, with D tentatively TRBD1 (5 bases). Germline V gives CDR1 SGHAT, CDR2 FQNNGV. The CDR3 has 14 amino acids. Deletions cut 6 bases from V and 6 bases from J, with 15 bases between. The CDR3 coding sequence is TGTGCCAGCAGTCCGGGGACGGGGGGTCAGCCCCAGCATTTT. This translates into CASSPGTGGQPQHF.

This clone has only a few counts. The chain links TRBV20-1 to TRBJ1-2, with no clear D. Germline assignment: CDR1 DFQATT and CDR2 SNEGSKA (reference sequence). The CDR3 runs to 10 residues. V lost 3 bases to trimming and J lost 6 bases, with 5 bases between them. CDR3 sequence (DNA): TGCAGTGCTAGTACCAATGGCTACACCTTC. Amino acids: CSASTNGYTF.

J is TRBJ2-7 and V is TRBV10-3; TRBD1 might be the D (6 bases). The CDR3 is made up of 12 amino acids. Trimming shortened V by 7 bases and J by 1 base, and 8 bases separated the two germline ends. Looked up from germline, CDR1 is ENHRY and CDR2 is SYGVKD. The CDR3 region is CAIKDSSYEQYF. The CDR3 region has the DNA TGTGCCATCAAGGACAGTTCCTACGAGCAGTACTTC.